This entry lists 3 T cell receptor beta chains sequenced from one sample in a study of T-cell reconstitution after alpha-beta-depleted transplantation in children. The authors prepared the TCRbeta library with unique molecular identifiers. TCRdb re-called the PCR reads through MiXCR, storing one row per CDR3 protein. The table has around 420,000 distinct CDR3 sequences, 15% to 20% seen once. The sequences come from PBMCs, mostly from graft donor cells, collected 360 days after TCRalphabeta/CD19-depleted stem cell transplant. Receptor source: a boy in the first two years of life who had a stem cell transplant for Wiskott-Aldrich syndrome, so the T cells may come from the graft donor.

The chain is built from TRBV20-1 and TRBJ1-2; D gene uncertain. CDR3 size: 14 residues. Per germline, CDR1 DFQATT and CDR2 SNEGSKA (reference sequence). Trimming took off 5 bases at V and 0 bases at J, with 13 bases between the two ends. This chain's CDR3 is CSALLPEANYGYTF. The CDR3 DNA sequence: TGCAGTGCTCTTCTTCCGGAAGCTAACTATGGCTACACCTTC.

The chain has TRBV29-1 and TRBJ2-1, with 9 positions matching TRBD2. V shed 0 bases and J 4 bases; nucleotides not matched to a gene: 10. In germline, CDR1 is SQVTM, CDR2 ANQGSEA. This CDR3 is built from 17 residues. The CDR3 region has the DNA TGCAGCGTTGAAGATCTAGAGCGGGAGGCGTATTACAATGAGCAGTTCTTC. Protein product: CSVEDLEREAYYNEQFF.

The rearrangement links TRBV12-3 or TRBV12-4 to TRBJ1-1; D may be TRBD1 (6 bases). This CDR3 is built from 14 residues. Between the trimmed V and J ends, which lost 5 bases and 5 bases, there was a span of 15 bases. The CDR3 here is CASSHRALRTEAFF. In DNA, the CDR3 is TGTGCCAGCAGTCACAGGGCTTTACGTACTGAAGCTTTCTTT.